A selection of T cell receptor beta chains follows, all from one sample in a study of T cell responses to AZD1222 COVID-19 vaccine. Assay: immunoSEQ multiplex PCR; the TCRdb copy retains only in-frame clones and omits some. The repertoire includes roughly 140,000 clones, around 90% of them detected once, and 4% to 6% sits in the top ten. The sequencing here drew on peripheral blood, taken on day 0 of AZD1222 vaccination. These receptors were obtained from an adult in good health. Each CDR3 is given with its conserved first and last residue. A D gene is named only where the DNA matches it firmly. For some rows the clone size is stated as once, few or many, or as a class when expanded; others skip it.

V gene	J gene	clone size	CDR3 length	D gene	CDR3 DNA	CDR3 protein
TRBV19	TRBJ2-1	once	13	TRBD1	TGTGCCAGTGCGGGACAGGGGGTTAATGAGCAGTTCTTC	CASAGQGVNEQFF
TRBV7-3	TRBJ1-1	NA	12	TRBD1	TGTGCCAGCAGCCCGGGACAGGGGGAAGCTTTCTTT	CASSPGQGEAFF
TRBV12-3/TRBV12-4	TRBJ1-1	NA	12	TRBD1	TGTGCCAGCAGTCCTGGGACAGGTGAAGCTTTCTTT	CASSPGTGEAFF
TRBV19	TRBJ1-2	NA	12	NA	TGTGCCAGTAGTCCCCGGGACTATGGCTACACCTTC	CASSPRDYGYTF
TRBV6-2/TRBV6-3	TRBJ2-5	NA	13	NA	TGTGCCAGCAGTTACCAGCGTCCCAGGGACCAGTACTTC	CASSYQRPRDQYF
TRBV9	TRBJ2-5	NA	18	NA	TGTGCCAGCAGCGTAGCCCCGACGGGGGCCACCCTCCAAGAGACCCAGTACTTC	CASSVAPTGATLQETQYF
TRBV27	TRBJ1-2	NA	14	NA	TGTGCCAGCAGTTTAGTCCCAGGGCCCTATGGCTACACCTTC	CASSLVPGPYGYTF
TRBV24-1	TRBJ2-1	NA	17	TRBD2	TGTGCCACCAGTGCCCGGGACTACGGGTTTTCCTACAATGAGCAGTTCTTC	CATSARDYGFSYNEQFF
TRBV13	TRBJ2-7	NA	14	TRBD1	TGTGCCAGCAGCCCGGGACAGGGGGCCTACGAGCAGTACTTC	CASSPGQGAYEQYF
TRBV6-6	TRBJ2-1	NA	15	NA	TGTGCCAGCAGTTACTCAGATAGGTCCTACAATGAGCAGTTCTTC	CASSYSDRSYNEQFF
TRBV27	TRBJ1-2	NA	13	NA	TGTGCCAGCAGTGGACAGACATCCTATGGCTACACCTTC	CASSGQTSYGYTF
TRBV4-1	TRBJ1-2	NA	15	TRBD1	TGCGCCAGCAGCCTTCCGGGACAGACTAACTATGGCTACACCTTC	CASSLPGQTNYGYTF
TRBV7-2	TRBJ1-3	NA	16	NA	TGTGCCAGCAGCTTAGTAGGGACCATCTCTGGAAACACCATATATTTT	CASSLVGTISGNTIYF